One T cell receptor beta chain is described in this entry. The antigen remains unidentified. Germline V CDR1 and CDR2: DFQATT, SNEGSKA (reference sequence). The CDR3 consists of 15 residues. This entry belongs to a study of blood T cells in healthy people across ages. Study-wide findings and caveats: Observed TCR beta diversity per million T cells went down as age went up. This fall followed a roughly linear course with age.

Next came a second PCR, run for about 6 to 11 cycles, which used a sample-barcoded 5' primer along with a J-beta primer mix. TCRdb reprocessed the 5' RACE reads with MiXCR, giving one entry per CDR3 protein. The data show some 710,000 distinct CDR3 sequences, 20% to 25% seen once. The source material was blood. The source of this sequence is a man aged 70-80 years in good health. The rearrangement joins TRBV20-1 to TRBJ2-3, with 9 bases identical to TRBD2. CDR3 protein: CSLPRTSVSTDTQYF. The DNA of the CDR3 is TGCAGCTTGCCGAGGACTAGCGTAAGCACAGATACGCAGTATTTT.